Included here is one T cell receptor (beta chain) sequence, with context. This clone's antigen is unknown. Per-nucleotide qualities are absent, and no much larger clonotype sits a single base away. This entry comes from a study of tissue T cells after allogeneic stem cell transplantation (dated by TCRdb to the early 2020s). Looking at the study overall: If a tissue had multiple samples, a pathologist reviewed H&E sections so that samples with histologically apparent lymphocytes got priority for sequencing. TCR beta repertoires were profiled across many tissues obtained from research autopsies of patients with and without GVHD, as well as in mouse models of GVHD. The human part of the study was a prospective observational study with no blinding and no randomization. On the study overall, not on this receptor specifically: Within patients, how anatomically similar tissues were was a major factor shaping TCR repertoire composition, regardless of disease or transplant status. In both patients and mice, only a limited portion of the TCR repertoire detected in tissues was captured by blood and spleen T cells. No blood samples were available from the non-GVHD comparator patients. Only a few T cell clones appeared in more than one patient, yet motif-based clustering showed tissue-specific repertoire signatures that were shared between patients. Which tissue TCRs were alloreactive or antigen-specific was not determined in the study, and some clones might have been persisting host cells. A small and clinically heterogeneous patient cohort was studied, and sampling depth was acknowledged as a limitation.

Library preparation was by the immunoSEQ multiplex PCR assay. Adaptive Biotechnologies performed the TCRbeta CDR3 sequencing at survey depth and reported CDR3 sequences, V/J genes, productive frequency and template counts. Amplification of TCR beta CDR3 regions was performed from genomic DNA rather than from RNA. As for how the authors treated the data: Pairwise repertoire overlap between tissues was quantified with Jensen-Shannon divergence, where 1 means complete divergence and 0 identical. Tissues were clustered by single-linkage agglomerative hierarchical clustering of pairwise JSD values and displayed as dendrograms. GLIPH2 was applied to all patient samples using simulation_depth 1000, kmer_min_depth 3, and cdr3_length_cutoff 8, and only groups with more than two unique CDR3s were retained. In a standardized tissue-overlap score, Jaccard GLIPH-group overlap across patients was extrapolated to a standard repertoire size of 1000 clones. Associations of diversity with clinical or experimental variables used linear mixed-effect models with tissue fixed effects and individual random effects. TCRdb carries this immuneACCESS record with in-frame sequences only. Its versions omit some clonotypes, under half of them owing to an unresolved V gene in the studies checked, with the rest unexplained. That table is the source of V, J and clone size, and D and trimming were worked out from the DNA. The table for this sample lists about 25,000 clones; around four fifths of them were counted only once. Jointly, the top ten make up about 8.3% of the sample.

Trimmed from V: 4 bases; trimmed from J: 6 bases; junction bases lacking a gene match: 4. CDR1 SGHAT and CDR2 FQNNGV are derived from the germline V gene. Its CDR3 holds 16 amino acids, cysteine through phenylalanine. The DNA shown is the 48-base CDR3, in frame from base 1. The sample's time point, from its label and the paper: human tissue collected at research (rapid) autopsy. Three non-HCT comparator patients with other cancers, who had at least five GI tract samples and no known GI disease at death, were retrospectively selected. After a median post-mortem interval of roughly 8.9 hours, the autopsy tissues collected included GI sites spanning esophagus to rectum, along with liver, skin and lymphoid organs including spleen. Each autopsy specimen was cut in two, with one portion flash-frozen in liquid nitrogen and the remainder formalin-fixed, and the outer muscle layers of GI specimens were removed. Genomic DNA was extracted from frozen tissues using the Mag-Bind Blood & Tissue DNA HDQ 96 Kit on a Chemagic 360 or the DNeasy Blood & Tissue Kit. Because of concern about red blood cell contamination, extracted DNA underwent additional purification with the Genomic DNA Clean & Concentrator-25 kit.

This TCR came from a female donor at least 60 years old with lung cancer. Sequences were derived from tissue from the ileum, sampled at autopsy. Recombination joined TRBV11-2 with TRBJ2-3, with 16 bases matching TRBD2. The DNA sequence is TGTGCCAGCAGCTGGGGACTAGCGGGGGGGCAGGATACGCAGTATTTT. This gives the protein CASSWGLAGGQDTQYF.